These T cell receptor beta chains were read from a single sample in a study of naive and memory T cell subsets. MiXCR, run by TCRdb on the UMI-ligation and nested PCR reads, gives a single entry per CDR3 protein. This table has roughly 140,000 distinct CDR3 sequences, 15% to 25% appearing once. Input material: naive CD8+ T cells from blood. The receptors were sampled from a human donor in good health. Each CDR3 is given with its conserved first and last residue. The D gene is left open where the match is weak. Clone size is not always given. Where it is, it says once, few, many or a class for expanded clones.

clone size,V gene,J gene,D gene,CDR3 protein,CDR3 DNA
few,TRBV7-9,TRBJ2-7,.,CASSLYDGPYEQYF,TGTGCCAGCAGCTTGTACGACGGCCCCTACGAGCAGTACTTC
.,TRBV6-5,TRBJ2-7,.,CASSYSGDWGRDEQYF,TGTGCCAGCAGTTACTCGGGGGATTGGGGGAGAGACGAGCAGTACTTC
few,TRBV7-9,TRBJ2-7,TRBD2,CASSFPAGDPYF,TGTGCCAGCAGCTTTCCGGCGGGAGATCCGTACTTC
.,TRBV28,TRBJ2-7,.,CASSFGPAAYEQYF,TGTGCCAGCAGTTTCGGTCCAGCAGCCTACGAGCAGTACTTC
.,TRBV2,TRBJ1-1,.,CASSEADRNTEAFF,TGTGCCAGCAGTGAAGCGGACAGGAACACTGAAGCTTTCTTT
.,TRBV29-1,TRBJ1-1,.,CSVEDLWDTEAFF,TGCAGCGTTGAAGATCTGTGGGACACTGAAGCTTTCTTT
few,TRBV6-6,TRBJ1-2,.,CASSYSDTANYGYTF,TGTGCCAGCAGTTACTCGGATACAGCCAACTATGGCTACACCTTC
many,TRBV12-3/TRBV12-4,TRBJ2-7,.,CASSPSVDPDEQYF,TGTGCCAGCAGCCCTTCAGTGGATCCAGACGAGCAGTACTTC
few,TRBV6-6,TRBJ2-7,.,CASSPQGFNEQYF,TGTGCCAGCAGCCCCCAGGGGTTCAACGAGCAGTACTTC
many,TRBV4-1,TRBJ2-1,TRBD1,CASSPRDRGTHEQFF,TGCGCCAGCAGCCCCCGGGACAGGGGGACTCATGAGCAGTTCTTC